The clone carrying this T cell receptor (beta chain) has only a few counts. The sample comes from a study of T cell repertoires in cytomegalovirus infection. Overall study: Evidence of both CMV infection and a matching HLA type came from public TCR beta signatures.

TCRdb independently ran MiXCR on the reads; one entry per CDR3 protein. The sample records about 490,000 distinct CDR3 sequences, about 25% being singletons. V shed 1 base and J 6 bases; nucleotides not matched to a gene: 5. Germline-derived CDR1 and CDR2 are SGHAT and FQNNGV. The CDR3 has 15 residues. The sample comprised PBMCs. The sequence derives from a human donor in good health (CMV status not recorded). Some clones in this sample may be carry-over from other donors' samples. The V gene is TRBV11-2, the J gene TRBJ1-4; TRBD1 agrees at 7 bases. The CDR3 sequence: CASSLGYRGDEKLFF. CDR3 in DNA: TGTGCCAGCAGCTTAGGTTACAGGGGAGATGAAAAACTGTTTTTT.